Listed below are T cell receptor beta chains from one sample, sequenced in a study of human T cells and chemical hapten exposure. TCRdb re-called the RACE reads through MiXCR, storing one row per CDR3 protein. The repertoire holds fewer than 200,000 distinct CDR3 sequences, with around 30% as singletons. This material consisted of whole blood, taken in connection with sensitization to the hapten diphenylcyclopropenone (DPC). The receptors were gathered from a woman in her 30s with alopecia areata. Some clones in this sample may be carry-over from other donors' samples. Each CDR3 is given with its conserved first and last residue. The D gene is left open where the match is weak. Clone size is shown for a subset of rows, as once, few, many or a class of expanded clone.

V gene	clone size	J gene	D gene	CDR3 DNA	CDR3 protein
TRBV11-1	-	TRBJ2-7	-	TGTGCCAGCAGCTTAGTCGGCGGGCTCTCCTACGAGCAGTACTTC	CASSLVGGLSYEQYF
TRBV10-3	once	TRBJ2-6	-	TGTGCCATTCTTCCTTCTGGGGCCAACGTCCTGACTTTC	CAILPSGANVLTF
TRBV6-2/TRBV6-3	few	TRBJ1-6	-	TGTGCCAGCAGTTACCCCCAGGCATCACCCCTCCACTTT	CASSYPQASPLHF
TRBV28	-	TRBJ1-3	-	TGTGCCAGCAGAAACGGCGGGGCCAACACCATATATTTT	CASRNGGANTIYF
TRBV11-3	few	TRBJ1-1	TRBD1	TGTGCCAGCAACTGCCACGACAGGGAGGGCACTGAAGCTTTCTTT	CASNCHDREGTEAFF
TRBV29-1	-	TRBJ2-5	TRBD1	TGCAGCTTAGGGTCGGGGACAGGCCAAGAGACCCAGTACTTC	CSLGSGTGQETQYF
TRBV20-1	-	TRBJ1-2	TRBD1	TGCAGTGCTGGGACAGACCTTAAGGGCTACACCTTC	CSAGTDLKGYTF
TRBV7-2	few	TRBJ1-2	-	TGTGCCAGCAGCTTAGGTCTGGCTGCCTATGGCTACACCTTC	CASSLGLAAYGYTF
TRBV7-2	-	TRBJ2-2	TRBD2	TGTGCCAGCAGCTCCAGACATAGCGGGGGGATTAACACCGGGGAGCTGTTTTTT	CASSSRHSGGINTGELFF
TRBV29-1	few	TRBJ2-1	-	TGCAGCGTTGAAGATAAAGTTAGCACCTGGGGCTCCTACAATGAGCAGTTCTTC	CSVEDKVSTWGSYNEQFF
TRBV7-3	-	TRBJ1-2	-	TGTGCCAGCAGCCCCTCTTCGGGGGCTCCCACTGGCTACACCTTC	CASSPSSGAPTGYTF
TRBV28	few	TRBJ1-1	TRBD1	TGTGCCAGCAGTCCCCCGACAGGGGGTGGAACTGAAGCTTTCTTT	CASSPPTGGGTEAFF
TRBV14	-	TRBJ1-3	-	TGTGCCAGCAGCCAGGAACAGGGAGGACGGGACACCATATATTTT	CASSQEQGGRDTIYF
TRBV18	-	TRBJ1-1	TRBD1	TGTGCCAGCTCACACACAGGGGGGGAGTCGGCTTTCTTT	CASSHTGGESAFF
TRBV28	few	TRBJ2-1	-	TGTGCCAGCGGACGCACTGCCCTAAATGAGCAGTTCTTC	CASGRTALNEQFF
TRBV3-1	many	TRBJ2-7	-	TGTGCCAGCAGCCAAGCCCCGGCGATCTACGAGCAGTACTTC	CASSQAPAIYEQYF
TRBV27	-	TRBJ2-1	-	TGTGCCAGCAGTTTGAACAGGGTAGGGGTCAATGAGCAGTTCTTC	CASSLNRVGVNEQFF
TRBV20-1	-	TRBJ2-1	-	TGCAGTGCTACCCTCCTAACTAGTAAGGGGTACAATGAGCAGTTCTTC	CSATLLTSKGYNEQFF
TRBV12-3/TRBV12-4	-	TRBJ1-5	TRBD1	TGTGCCAGCAGCGGGACAGCAATCAATGATCAGCCCCAGCATTTT	CASSGTAINDQPQHF
TRBV4-3	few	TRBJ2-1	TRBD2	TGCGCCAGCAGCCATGTCGTAGCGGGGGGGCATAATGAGCAGTTCTTC	CASSHVVAGGHNEQFF